This is a list of T cell receptor beta chains from one sample in a study of cytomegalovirus exposure and HLA in healthy donors. Generated by immunoSEQ multiplex PCR, the TCRdb table keeps only in-frame clones and is missing some. In the table there are about 180,000 clones, 70% to 90% of which are singletons. Sequencing was carried out using PBMCs. The receptors stem from a young woman in good health and CMV-seronegative. The CDR3 runs from the conserved cysteine through the conserved F or W. Each record gives: V gene, J gene, CDR3 protein.

v_gene: TRBV9
j_gene: TRBJ2-7
CDR3aa: CASSVDPGSSYEQYF

v_gene: TRBV18
j_gene: TRBJ1-4
CDR3aa: CASSPRQGPTNEKLFF

v_gene: TRBV6-5
j_gene: TRBJ2-7
CDR3aa: CASSRTGGDEQYF

v_gene: TRBV9
j_gene: TRBJ2-1
CDR3aa: CASSVGLAAYNEQFF

v_gene: TRBV9
j_gene: TRBJ2-3
CDR3aa: CASSVGTGGAAGGPTVADTQYF

v_gene: TRBV2
j_gene: TRBJ2-1
CDR3aa: CASSDGTGTESSYNEQFF

v_gene: TRBV4-1
j_gene: TRBJ2-3
CDR3aa: CASSQTAGGLIGTDTQYF

v_gene: TRBV29-1
j_gene: TRBJ1-4
CDR3aa: CSVEVAGGAEKLFF

v_gene: TRBV11-2
j_gene: TRBJ2-3
CDR3aa: CASSLDLLAGGTDTQYF

v_gene: TRBV11-2
j_gene: TRBJ1-5
CDR3aa: CASSSGNQPQHF

v_gene: TRBV5-1
j_gene: TRBJ2-5
CDR3aa: CASSRRGAETQYF

v_gene: TRBV6-6
j_gene: TRBJ2-7
CDR3aa: CASSGQGLYEQYF

v_gene: TRBV7-2
j_gene: TRBJ2-5
CDR3aa: CASSWGQGQDSQETQYF

v_gene: TRBV7-8
j_gene: TRBJ2-3
CDR3aa: CASTPKASGSTTDTQYF

v_gene: TRBV5-6
j_gene: TRBJ2-7
CDR3aa: CASSPSGGTQAYEQYF

v_gene: TRBV7-6
j_gene: TRBJ2-1
CDR3aa: CASSPGLAGGIGNEQFF

v_gene: TRBV28
j_gene: TRBJ2-4
CDR3aa: CASSLSRLAGGEDIQYF

v_gene: TRBV5-1
j_gene: TRBJ1-1
CDR3aa: CASSWGTGPSEAFF

v_gene: TRBV30
j_gene: TRBJ1-2
CDR3aa: CACFGVGYGYTF

v_gene: TRBV28
j_gene: TRBJ1-1
CDR3aa: CASSLATSPPAEAFF

v_gene: TRBV2
j_gene: TRBJ2-2
CDR3aa: CASSEFGTSGDTGELFF

v_gene: TRBV14
j_gene: TRBJ2-7
CDR3aa: CASSHRTSGSYEQYF

v_gene: TRBV7-9
j_gene: TRBJ2-7
CDR3aa: CASSLFGLGGVRTYEQYF

v_gene: TRBV2
j_gene: TRBJ2-5
CDR3aa: CASSQDRGWETQYF

v_gene: TRBV29-1
j_gene: TRBJ1-2
CDR3aa: CSVASGSNYGYTF

v_gene: TRBV27
j_gene: TRBJ2-7
CDR3aa: CASSSLEGGKYEQYF

v_gene: TRBV14
j_gene: TRBJ2-6
CDR3aa: CASSRPGQSGANGLTF

v_gene: TRBV9
j_gene: TRBJ1-1
CDR3aa: CASSPTGSTEAFF

v_gene: TRBV28
j_gene: TRBJ1-1
CDR3aa: CASSSDRGQRGTEAFF

v_gene: TRBV5-4
j_gene: TRBJ2-7
CDR3aa: CASSFKTGTGVEQYF

v_gene: TRBV5-6
j_gene: TRBJ2-3
CDR3aa: CASRTGSESGSGDTQYF

v_gene: TRBV25-1
j_gene: TRBJ1-6
CDR3aa: CASSVGQGFSPLHF

v_gene: TRBV11-2
j_gene: TRBJ2-7
CDR3aa: CASSQIRDRGDEQYF

v_gene: TRBV7-9
j_gene: TRBJ2-1
CDR3aa: CASSLFGRAFNNEQFF

v_gene: TRBV18
j_gene: TRBJ1-5
CDR3aa: CASSPEKQGTGNQPQHF

v_gene: TRBV6-6
j_gene: TRBJ2-7
CDR3aa: CATQPGFLYEQYF

v_gene: TRBV7-9
j_gene: TRBJ2-3
CDR3aa: CASSPQGGSTDTQYF

v_gene: TRBV19
j_gene: TRBJ1-3
CDR3aa: CASSMYPVSGNTIYF

v_gene: TRBV6-5
j_gene: TRBJ2-7
CDR3aa: CASSKDIYEQYF

v_gene: TRBV4-2
j_gene: TRBJ2-1
CDR3aa: CASSQDRGTSGHNEQFF

v_gene: TRBV6-5
j_gene: TRBJ2-7
CDR3aa: CASSSDRGGPEQYF

v_gene: TRBV27
j_gene: TRBJ1-1
CDR3aa: CASSTHRTGVRGTEAFF

v_gene: TRBV9
j_gene: TRBJ2-2
CDR3aa: CASSVTRSGTGELFF

v_gene: TRBV15
j_gene: TRBJ2-7
CDR3aa: CATSFQGALYEQYF

v_gene: TRBV29-1
j_gene: TRBJ2-7
CDR3aa: CSVEQGATYEQYF

v_gene: TRBV5-6
j_gene: TRBJ1-1
CDR3aa: CASSGRQGNTEAFF

v_gene: TRBV19
j_gene: TRBJ2-7
CDR3aa: CASKSGEYEQYF

v_gene: TRBV7-9
j_gene: TRBJ2-3
CDR3aa: CASSPPLLGGAEDTQYF

v_gene: TRBV5-1
j_gene: TRBJ2-2
CDR3aa: CASSLDTGWSGELFF

v_gene: TRBV7-8
j_gene: TRBJ1-1
CDR3aa: CASSLAPRVAEAFF

v_gene: TRBV27
j_gene: TRBJ2-3
CDR3aa: CASSARTSGSGDTQYF

v_gene: TRBV6-6
j_gene: TRBJ1-4
CDR3aa: CASSYSGGSGEKLFF

v_gene: TRBV15
j_gene: TRBJ2-3
CDR3aa: CATSRDHGGDTQYF

v_gene: TRBV4-2
j_gene: TRBJ2-3
CDR3aa: CASSQGDGRSTDTQYF

v_gene: TRBV28
j_gene: TRBJ2-1
CDR3aa: CASSFVTSGDPTTYNEQFF

v_gene: TRBV6-5
j_gene: TRBJ2-5
CDR3aa: CASSYGLAPLDQYF

v_gene: TRBV4-3
j_gene: TRBJ2-3
CDR3aa: CASSRGLAGSTDTQYF

v_gene: TRBV14
j_gene: TRBJ1-6
CDR3aa: CASSQAGNSPLHF

v_gene: TRBV29-1
j_gene: TRBJ1-1
CDR3aa: CSAVTGTNTEAFF